These T cell receptor beta chains were read from a single sample in a study of T cell responses to AZD1222 COVID-19 vaccine. Here immunoSEQ multiplex PCR was the method, and the copy in TCRdb shows in-frame clones only, minus some. The repertoire consists of 110,000 to 150,000 clones, with 88% occurring once and the leading ten covering roughly 3.8%. The sequencing here drew on peripheral blood, taken on day 0 of AZD1222 vaccination. The origin of the receptors is an adult in good health. Each CDR3 is given with its conserved first and last residue. D genes are given only for firm matches. Clone size is shown for a subset of rows, as once, few, many or a class of expanded clone.

size,V,D,J,length,CDR3,DNA
NA,TRBV5-6,TRBD1,TRBJ1-2,16,CASSLAVSGGVYGYTF,TGTGCCAGCAGCTTGGCCGTTTCAGGGGGTGTCTATGGCTACACCTTC
NA,TRBV6-2/TRBV6-3,TRBD2,TRBJ2-1,15,CASSWRAGYYNEQFF,TGTGCCAGCAGCTGGAGAGCGGGGTACTACAATGAGCAGTTCTTC
NA,TRBV10-1,NA,TRBJ1-2,15,CASRKPSGQGVCYTF,TGCGCCAGCAGAAAACCGTCGGGACAAGGAGTTTGCTACACCTTC
NA,TRBV7-9,TRBD2,TRBJ2-7,14,CASSSLAVPYEQYF,TGTGCCAGCAGCTCTCTAGCGGTCCCCTACGAGCAGTACTTC
once,TRBV12-3/TRBV12-4,TRBD1,TRBJ2-2,13,CASKETGYGELFF,TGTGCCAGCAAGGAGACAGGGTACGGGGAGCTGTTTTTT
NA,TRBV5-1,NA,TRBJ2-1,14,CASSFGEWNDEQFF,TGCGCCAGCAGCTTTGGAGAGTGGAACGATGAGCAGTTCTTC
NA,TRBV7-2,NA,TRBJ1-1,14,CASSPSGVYTEAFF,TGTGCCAGCAGCCCCAGCGGGGTGTACACTGAAGCTTTCTTT
NA,TRBV4-3,NA,TRBJ2-2,15,CASSTRTLNTGELFF,TGCGCCAGCAGCACTCGGACCCTTAACACCGGGGAGCTGTTTTTT
NA,TRBV4-3,TRBD1,TRBJ1-1,15,CASSQEGRGSTEAFF,TGCGCCAGCAGCCAAGAAGGCAGGGGGAGTACTGAAGCTTTCTTT
NA,TRBV4-3,NA,TRBJ1-5,19,CASSQDDIRAPGGNQPQHF,TGCGCCAGCAGCCAAGATGATATACGGGCGCCTGGGGGAAATCAGCCCCAGCATTTT
NA,TRBV11-3,NA,TRBJ2-5,15,CASIGLGGTSETQYF,TGTGCCAGCATTGGACTTGGCGGGACGTCGGAGACCCAGTACTTC
NA,TRBV27,TRBD1,TRBJ2-7,15,CASSLSHRGRGEQYF,TGTGCCAGCAGTTTATCCCACAGGGGGCGGGGCGAGCAGTACTTC
NA,TRBV11-2,NA,TRBJ2-1,16,CASTTLGRSSYNEQFF,TGTGCCAGCACCACGCTAGGGCGGAGCTCCTACAATGAGCAGTTCTTC
NA,TRBV7-2,TRBD2,TRBJ2-7,16,CASSLLAGAQSYEQYF,TGTGCCAGCAGCTTACTAGCGGGAGCTCAGTCCTACGAGCAGTACTTC
NA,TRBV11-2,TRBD1,TRBJ1-2,17,CASSLVGQAERNYGYTF,TGTGCCAGCAGCTTAGTAGGACAGGCGGAAAGAAACTATGGCTACACCTTC
NA,TRBV24-1,NA,TRBJ1-2,12,CATSEPGVGYTF,TGTGCCACCAGTGAGCCAGGGGTCGGCTACACCTTC
few,TRBV5-4,NA,TRBJ2-7,14,CASSLELVSSEQYF,TGTGCCAGCAGCTTGGAGTTAGTATCCTCCGAGCAGTACTTC
NA,TRBV7-2,NA,TRBJ2-7,14,CASSLEGTSYEQYF,TGTGCCAGCAGCTTAGAAGGGACCTCCTACGAGCAGTACTTC
NA,TRBV19,NA,TRBJ1-1,13,CASIGHLNTEAFF,TGTGCCAGTATAGGACACCTGAACACTGAAGCTTTCTTT
once,TRBV11-2,TRBD1,TRBJ2-7,14,CASSLLGQGGEQYF,TGTGCCAGCAGCTTGCTGGGACAGGGGGGCGAGCAGTACTTC
once,TRBV4-1,TRBD1,TRBJ1-6,16,CASSRTQGSYNSPLHF,TGCGCCAGCAGCCGCACACAGGGGTCCTATAATTCACCCCTCCACTTT
NA,TRBV10-2,TRBD2,TRBJ2-1,17,CASSESGTSGRDNEQFF,TGCGCCAGCAGTGAGTCTGGGACTAGCGGGAGGGACAATGAGCAGTTCTTC
NA,TRBV5-1,NA,TRBJ1-3,14,CASSEGRSGNTIYF,TGCGCCAGTAGTGAGGGACGCTCTGGAAACACCATATATTTT
NA,TRBV19,NA,TRBJ1-2,13,CASSVGRDDGYTF,TGTGCCAGTAGTGTGGGCCGGGACGATGGCTACACCTTC
few,TRBV27,TRBD2,TRBJ2-7,16,CASSGTSGSGSYEQYF,TGTGCCAGCAGTGGGACTAGCGGGAGCGGGTCCTACGAGCAGTACTTC
NA,TRBV4-1,NA,TRBJ2-1,16,CASSLRKLGEHNEQFF,TGCGCCAGCAGCCTCCGGAAATTGGGGGAACACAATGAGCAGTTCTTC
NA,TRBV5-1,NA,TRBJ2-1,14,CASSGSGSYNEQFF,TGCGCCAGCAGCGGATCGGGCTCCTACAATGAGCAGTTCTTC
NA,TRBV9,NA,TRBJ1-3,14,CASSGQTGGNTIYF,TGTGCCAGCAGCGGACAGACAGGAGGAAACACCATATATTTT
NA,TRBV9,NA,TRBJ1-3,15,CASSVEGSSGNTIYF,TGTGCCAGCAGCGTAGAAGGCAGCTCTGGAAACACCATATATTTT
NA,TRBV7-3,TRBD2,TRBJ2-1,16,CASSSVGTSVYNEQFF,TGTGCCAGCAGTTCTGTGGGGACTAGCGTTTACAATGAGCAGTTCTTC
NA,TRBV7-2,TRBD2,TRBJ2-1,15,CASVSGSLSYNEQFF,TGTGCCAGCGTAAGCGGGAGTCTGTCCTACAATGAGCAGTTCTTC
NA,TRBV11-2,NA,TRBJ2-7,13,CASSLVRGYEQYF,TGTGCCAGCAGCTTGGTCAGGGGCTACGAGCAGTACTTC
NA,TRBV6-5,NA,TRBJ1-4,15,CASSLLGRGDEKLFF,TGTGCCAGCAGTTTGTTGGGGCGGGGGGATGAAAAACTGTTTTTT
NA,TRBV30,NA,TRBJ1-1,13,CAGKTVFNTEAFF,TGTGCCGGAAAGACAGTATTCAACACTGAAGCTTTCTTT
NA,TRBV28,NA,TRBJ1-6,14,CASRPSSVNSPLHF,TGTGCCAGCAGACCCTCGTCGGTTAATTCACCCCTCCACTTT
NA,TRBV29-1,NA,TRBJ1-1,12,CSVGYMNTEAFF,TGCAGCGTTGGTTACATGAACACTGAAGCTTTCTTT
NA,TRBV7-9,TRBD1,TRBJ1-4,14,CASSAGTGNEKLFF,TGTGCCAGCAGCGCCGGGACAGGGAATGAAAAACTGTTTTTT
NA,TRBV6-2/TRBV6-3,TRBD2,TRBJ2-1,15,CASSFWTSGINEQFF,TGTGCCAGCAGTTTCTGGACTAGCGGTATCAATGAGCAGTTCTTC
NA,TRBV14,TRBD1,TRBJ2-7,15,CASSPLGQQTYEQYF,TGTGCCAGCAGTCCCTTGGGACAGCAGACCTACGAGCAGTACTTC
NA,TRBV6-5,TRBD2,TRBJ2-7,15,CASSYGTRKPYEQYF,TGTGCCAGCAGTTACGGGACTAGGAAACCCTACGAGCAGTACTTC
NA,TRBV3-1/TRBV3-2,NA,TRBJ1-2,16,CASSFIVYGTRFGYTF,TGTGCCAGCAGCTTTATAGTATATGGGACCCGCTTCGGCTACACCTTC
NA,TRBV6-6,NA,TRBJ1-3,10,CASKGNTIYF,TGTGCCAGCAAAGGAAACACCATATATTTT
NA,TRBV2,NA,TRBJ2-5,15,CASSVGAGNQETQYF,TGTGCCAGCAGTGTAGGTGCGGGAAACCAAGAGACCCAGTACTTC
NA,TRBV27,NA,TRBJ2-7,13,CASSFQPTYEQYF,TGTGCCAGCAGTTTTCAGCCGACCTACGAGCAGTACTTC
NA,TRBV12-3/TRBV12-4,TRBD1,TRBJ2-7,13,CASSYEGAGEQYF,TGTGCCAGCAGTTACGAGGGGGCGGGCGAGCAGTACTTC
NA,TRBV5-1,NA,TRBJ1-5,15,CASSLGAAPNQPQHF,TGCGCCAGCAGCTTGGGGGCGGCTCCCAATCAGCCCCAGCATTTT